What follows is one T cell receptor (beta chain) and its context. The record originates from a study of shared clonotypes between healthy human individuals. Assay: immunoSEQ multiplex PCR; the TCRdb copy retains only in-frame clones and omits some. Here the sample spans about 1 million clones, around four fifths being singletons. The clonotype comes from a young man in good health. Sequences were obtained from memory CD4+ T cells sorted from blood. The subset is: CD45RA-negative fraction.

The CDR3 region has the DNA TGTGCCTCGAGACAGGGAGGGCAGCCCCAGCATTTT. Encoded protein: CASRQGGQPQHF. This chain connects TRBV6-5 to TRBJ1-5; 7 bases align to TRBD1. CDR3 length equals 12 residues. In germline, CDR1 is MNHEY, CDR2 SVGAGI. Trimming took 11 bases from V and 7 from J; bases not matched to a gene: 8.